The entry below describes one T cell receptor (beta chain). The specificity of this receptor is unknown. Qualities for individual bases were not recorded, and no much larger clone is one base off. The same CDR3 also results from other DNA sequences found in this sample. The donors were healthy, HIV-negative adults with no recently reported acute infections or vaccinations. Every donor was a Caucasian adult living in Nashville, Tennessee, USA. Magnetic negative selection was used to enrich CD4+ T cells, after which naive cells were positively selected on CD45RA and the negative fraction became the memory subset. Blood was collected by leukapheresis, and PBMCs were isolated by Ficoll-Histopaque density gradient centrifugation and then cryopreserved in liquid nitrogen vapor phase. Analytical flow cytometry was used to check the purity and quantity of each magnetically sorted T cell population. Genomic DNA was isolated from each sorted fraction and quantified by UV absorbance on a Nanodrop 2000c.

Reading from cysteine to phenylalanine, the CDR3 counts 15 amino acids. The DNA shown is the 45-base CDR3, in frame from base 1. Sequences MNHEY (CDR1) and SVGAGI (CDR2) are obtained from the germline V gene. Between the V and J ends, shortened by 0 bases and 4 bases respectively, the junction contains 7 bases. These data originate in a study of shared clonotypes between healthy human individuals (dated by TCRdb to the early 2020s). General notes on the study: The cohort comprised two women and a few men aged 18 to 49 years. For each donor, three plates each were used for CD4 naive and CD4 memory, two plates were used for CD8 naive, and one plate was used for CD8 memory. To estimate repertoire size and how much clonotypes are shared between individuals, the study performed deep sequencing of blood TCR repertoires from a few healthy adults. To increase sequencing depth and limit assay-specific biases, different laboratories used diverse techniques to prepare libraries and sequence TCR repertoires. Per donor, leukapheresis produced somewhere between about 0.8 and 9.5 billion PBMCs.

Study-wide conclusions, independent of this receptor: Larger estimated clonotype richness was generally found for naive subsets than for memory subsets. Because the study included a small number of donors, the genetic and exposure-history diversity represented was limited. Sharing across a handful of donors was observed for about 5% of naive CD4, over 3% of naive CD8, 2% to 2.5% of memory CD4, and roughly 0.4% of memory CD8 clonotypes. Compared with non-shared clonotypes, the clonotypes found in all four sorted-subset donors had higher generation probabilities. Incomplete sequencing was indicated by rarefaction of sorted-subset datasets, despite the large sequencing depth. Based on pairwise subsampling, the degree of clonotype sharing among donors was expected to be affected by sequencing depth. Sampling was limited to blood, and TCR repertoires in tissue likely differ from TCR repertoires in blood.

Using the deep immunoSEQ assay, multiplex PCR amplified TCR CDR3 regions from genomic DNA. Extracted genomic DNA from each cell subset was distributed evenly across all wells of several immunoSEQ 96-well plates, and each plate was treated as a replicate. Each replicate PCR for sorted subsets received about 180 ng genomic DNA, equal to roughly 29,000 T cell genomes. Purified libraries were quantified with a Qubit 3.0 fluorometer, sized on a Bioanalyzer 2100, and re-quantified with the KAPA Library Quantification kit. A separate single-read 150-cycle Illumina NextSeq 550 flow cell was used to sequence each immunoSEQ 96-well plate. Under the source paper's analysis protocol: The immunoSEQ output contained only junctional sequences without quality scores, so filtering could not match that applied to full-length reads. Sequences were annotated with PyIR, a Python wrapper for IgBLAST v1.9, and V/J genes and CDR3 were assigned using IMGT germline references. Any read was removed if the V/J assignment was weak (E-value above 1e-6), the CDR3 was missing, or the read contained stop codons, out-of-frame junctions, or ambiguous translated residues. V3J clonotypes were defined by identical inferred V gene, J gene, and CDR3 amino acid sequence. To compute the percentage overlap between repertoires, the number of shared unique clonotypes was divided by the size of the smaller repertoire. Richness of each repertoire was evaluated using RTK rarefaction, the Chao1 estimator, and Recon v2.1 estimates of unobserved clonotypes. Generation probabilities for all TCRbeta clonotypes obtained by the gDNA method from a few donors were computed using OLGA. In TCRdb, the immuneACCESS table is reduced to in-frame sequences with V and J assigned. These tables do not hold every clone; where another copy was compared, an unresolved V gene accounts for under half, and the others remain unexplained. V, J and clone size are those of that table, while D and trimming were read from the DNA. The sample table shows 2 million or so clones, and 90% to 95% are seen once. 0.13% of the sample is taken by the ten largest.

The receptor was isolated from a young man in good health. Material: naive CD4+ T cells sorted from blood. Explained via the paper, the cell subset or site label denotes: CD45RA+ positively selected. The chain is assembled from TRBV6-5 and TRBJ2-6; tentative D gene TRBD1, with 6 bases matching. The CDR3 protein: CASSYSGAGANVLTF. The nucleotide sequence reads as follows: TGTGCCAGCAGTTACTCGGGGGCGGGGGCCAACGTCCTGACTTTC.